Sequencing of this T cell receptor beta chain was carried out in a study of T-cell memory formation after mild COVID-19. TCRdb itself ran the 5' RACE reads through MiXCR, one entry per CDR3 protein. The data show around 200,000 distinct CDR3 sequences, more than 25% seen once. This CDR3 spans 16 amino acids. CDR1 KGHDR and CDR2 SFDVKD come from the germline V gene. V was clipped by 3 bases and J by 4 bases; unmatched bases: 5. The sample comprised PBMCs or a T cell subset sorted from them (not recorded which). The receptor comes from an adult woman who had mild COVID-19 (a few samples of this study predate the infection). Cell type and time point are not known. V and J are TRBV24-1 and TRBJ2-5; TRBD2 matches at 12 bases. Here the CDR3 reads CATSDPGLAGLETQYF. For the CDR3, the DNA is TGTGCCACCAGTGATCCCGGACTAGCGGGGTTAGAGACCCAGTACTTC.